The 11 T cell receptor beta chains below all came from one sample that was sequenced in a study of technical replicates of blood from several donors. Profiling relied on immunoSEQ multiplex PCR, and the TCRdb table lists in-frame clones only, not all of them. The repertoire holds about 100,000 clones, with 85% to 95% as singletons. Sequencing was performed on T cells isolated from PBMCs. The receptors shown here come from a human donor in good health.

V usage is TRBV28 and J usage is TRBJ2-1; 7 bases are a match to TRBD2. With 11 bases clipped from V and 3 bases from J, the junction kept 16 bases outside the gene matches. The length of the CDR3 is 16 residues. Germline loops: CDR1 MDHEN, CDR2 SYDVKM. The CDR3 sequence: CALTGSGGRNYNEQFF. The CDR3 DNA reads TGTGCCCTTACCGGGTCTGGCGGGAGAAACTACAATGAGCAGTTCTTC.

CDR3 protein: CAISDQTSATLYEQYF. In DNA form, the CDR3 reads TGTGCCATCAGTGACCAGACTAGCGCGACTCTCTACGAGCAGTACTTC. The chain carries TRBV10-3 and TRBJ2-7; 8 positions match TRBD2. J was trimmed by 3 bases and V by 3 bases; bases with no gene match: 10. The CDR3 has 16 amino acids. Germline CDR1 is ENHRY and CDR2 is SYGVKD.

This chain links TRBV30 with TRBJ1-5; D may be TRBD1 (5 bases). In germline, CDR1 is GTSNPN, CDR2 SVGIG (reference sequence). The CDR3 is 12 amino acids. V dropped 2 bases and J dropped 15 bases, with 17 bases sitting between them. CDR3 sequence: CAWSSVTVYMHF. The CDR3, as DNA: TGTGCCTGGAGTTCTGTGACAGTTTATATGCATTTT.

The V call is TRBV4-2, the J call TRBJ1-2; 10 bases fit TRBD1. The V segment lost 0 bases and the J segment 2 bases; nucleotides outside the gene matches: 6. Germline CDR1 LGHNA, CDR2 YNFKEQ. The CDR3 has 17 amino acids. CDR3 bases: TGTGCCAGCAGCCAAGAAGGAGGACAGGGGGGGAACTATGGCTACACCTTC. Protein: CASSQEGGQGGNYGYTF.

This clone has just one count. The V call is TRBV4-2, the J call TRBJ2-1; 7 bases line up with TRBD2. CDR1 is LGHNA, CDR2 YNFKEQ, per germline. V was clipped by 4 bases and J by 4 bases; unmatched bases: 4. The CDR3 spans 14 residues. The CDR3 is CASSPSGAYNEQFF. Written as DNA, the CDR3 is TGTGCCAGCAGCCCCAGCGGGGCTTACAATGAGCAGTTCTTC.

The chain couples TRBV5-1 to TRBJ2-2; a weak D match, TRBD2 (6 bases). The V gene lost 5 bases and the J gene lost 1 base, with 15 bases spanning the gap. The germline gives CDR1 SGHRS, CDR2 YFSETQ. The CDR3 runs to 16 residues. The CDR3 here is CASREGQKMNTGELFF. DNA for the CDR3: TGCGCCAGCAGGGAGGGTCAAAAGATGAACACCGGGGAGCTGTTTTTT.

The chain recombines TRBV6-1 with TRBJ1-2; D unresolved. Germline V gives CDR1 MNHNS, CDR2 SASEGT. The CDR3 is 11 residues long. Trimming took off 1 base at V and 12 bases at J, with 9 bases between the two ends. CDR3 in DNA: TGTGCCAGCAGTGAAGGGATTGCGGACACCTTC. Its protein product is CASSEGIADTF.

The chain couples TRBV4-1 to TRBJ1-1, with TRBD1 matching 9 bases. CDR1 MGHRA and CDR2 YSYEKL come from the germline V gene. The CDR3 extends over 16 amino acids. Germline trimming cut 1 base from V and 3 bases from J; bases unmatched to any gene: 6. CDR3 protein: CASSQAYRDRDTEAFF. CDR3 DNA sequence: TGCGCCAGCAGCCAAGCTTACCGGGACAGGGACACTGAAGCTTTCTTT.

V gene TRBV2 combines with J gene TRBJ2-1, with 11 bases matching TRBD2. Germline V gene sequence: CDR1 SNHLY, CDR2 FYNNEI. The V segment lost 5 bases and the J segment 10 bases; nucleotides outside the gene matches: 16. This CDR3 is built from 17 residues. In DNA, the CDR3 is TGTGCCAGCAGTCGCCAGGGGACTAGCGGCGCGGGACGAGAGCAGTTCTTC. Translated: CASSRQGTSGAGREQFF. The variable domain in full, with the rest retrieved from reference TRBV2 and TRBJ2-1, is EPEVTQTPSHQVTQMGQEVILRCVPISNHLYFYWYRQILGQKVEFLVSFYNNEISEKSEIFDDQFSVERPDGSNFTLKIRSTKLEDSAMYFCASSRQGTSGAGREQFFGPGTRLTVL.

CDR3 in amino acids: CASSPPGQRRPGELFF. The CDR3 DNA reads TGTGCCAGCTCACCACCGGGACAGCGTAGACCCGGGGAGCTGTTTTTT. The chain has TRBV18 and TRBJ2-2; 7 bases are shared with TRBD1. This CDR3 has 16 amino acids. V shed 0 bases and J 6 bases; nucleotides not matched to a gene: 7. Per germline, CDR1 KGHSH and CDR2 LQKENI.

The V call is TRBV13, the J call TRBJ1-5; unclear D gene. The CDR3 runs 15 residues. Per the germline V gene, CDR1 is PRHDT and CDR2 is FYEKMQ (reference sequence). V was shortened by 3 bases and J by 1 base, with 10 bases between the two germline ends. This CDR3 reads CASSLGTGSNQPQHF. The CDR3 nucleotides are TGTGCCAGCAGCTTGGGAACGGGGAGCAATCAGCCCCAGCATTTT.